Presented here are 15 T cell receptor beta chains from one specimen sequenced in a study of blood T cell repertoires in COVID-19. The method was immunoSEQ multiplex PCR; TCRdb's version includes in-frame clones alone and lacks a portion of them. The sample lists approximately 200,000 clones; 90% were seen once. The sample consisted of PBMCs or T cells enriched from blood (not recorded which). The origin of the receptors is a man aged 30-40 years who had recovered from COVID-19.

The gene calls are TRBV27 and TRBJ1-2; D is perhaps TRBD1 (6 bases). Germline V gives CDR1 MNHEY, CDR2 SMNVEV (reference sequence). The V and J ends lost 6 bases and 4 bases respectively, with 15 bases between them. This CDR3 has 14 amino acids. The CDR3 DNA reads TGTGCCAGCAGCCCTACCTCGACAGGCTATGGCTACACCTTC. Protein sequence: CASSPTSTGYGYTF.

The V gene is TRBV7-2, the J gene TRBJ2-5; 8 nucleotides match TRBD2. Germline-derived CDR1 and CDR2 are SGHTA and FQGNSA. The V and J ends lost 5 bases and 5 bases, in that order; junction bases with no gene match: 1. The CDR3 consists of 12 residues. CDR3 sequence: CASSRTSETQYF. The CDR3, as DNA: TGTGCCAGCAGCCGGACTAGCGAGACCCAGTACTTC.

The chain combines TRBV19 with TRBJ2-3; TRBD1 might be the D (5 bases). CDR3 length: 14 amino acids. V lost 4 bases to trimming and J lost 0 bases, with 8 bases between them. Germline-derived CDR1 and CDR2 are LNHDA and SQIVND (reference sequence). In nucleotides, the CDR3 is TGTGCCAGTAGTACAGGGTCTAGCACAGATACGCAGTATTTT. Its protein is CASSTGSSTDTQYF.

The genes are TRBV30 and TRBJ1-1, with 11 positions matching TRBD1. CDR3 length: 14 residues. V lost 5 bases and J lost 3; bases outside the gene matches: 5. CDR1 is GTSNPN and CDR2 is SVGIG in the germline V gene (reference sequence). The CDR3 bases are TGTGCCTGGCGGGACAGGGGGTCCTACACTGAAGCTTTCTTT. Translating gives CAWRDRGSYTEAFF.

This chain links TRBV9 with TRBJ1-1, with a possible D match to TRBD1 (6 bases). The germline V and J ends were trimmed by 3 bases and 0 bases, with 12 bases remaining between them. Germline V CDR1 and CDR2: SGDLS, YYNGEE. The CDR3 is 15 residues long. As DNA, the CDR3 is TGTGCCAGCAGCGCCCAGGGGAACATGAACACTGAAGCTTTCTTT. It yields the protein CASSAQGNMNTEAFF.

The chain joins TRBV11-2 to TRBJ1-2; D is ambiguous. The germline gives CDR1 SGHAT, CDR2 FQNNGV. The V end was cut by 2 bases, the J end by 6 bases, with 10 bases between. The CDR3 runs 13 residues. The CDR3 DNA reads as TGTGCCAGCAGCTTACGTCCGGAGGATGGCTACACCTTC. Residues: CASSLRPEDGYTF.

The chain carries TRBV18 and TRBJ1-6; 7 bases fit TRBD1. Germline-derived CDR1 and CDR2 are KGHSH and LQKENI. The CDR3 is 14 residues long. V shed 5 bases and J 6 bases; nucleotides not matched to a gene: 4. The CDR3 region is CASSLRQGNSPLHF. CDR3 in DNA: TGTGCCAGCTCATTAAGACAGGGTAATTCACCCCTCCACTTT.

CDR3 protein: CASSQDPSDGNIQYF. In DNA, the CDR3 is TGTGCCAGCAGCCAAGACCCTAGCGATGGAAACATTCAGTACTTC. J is TRBJ2-4 and V is TRBV3-1 (or the pseudogene TRBV3-2), with a possible D match to TRBD2 (6 bases). V was shortened by 0 bases and J by 6 bases, with 12 bases between the two germline ends. The CDR3 is made up of 15 amino acids. Looked up from germline, CDR1 is LGHDT and CDR2 is YNNKEL (reference sequence).

The chain joins TRBV6-2 or TRBV6-3 to TRBJ2-1; D is uncertain. The ends were cut back, 2 bases at V and 2 bases at J, with 13 bases in the middle. The CDR3 sequence is 16 residues long. Germline lookup yields CDR1 MNHEY and CDR2 SVGEGT. This CDR3 is CASSYISLLTYNEQFF. The CDR3 DNA reads as TGTGCCAGCAGTTACATTAGCCTTCTAACCTACAATGAGCAGTTCTTC.

The rearrangement links TRBV4-3 to TRBJ2-5, with TRBD2 matching 12 bases. J gave up 5 bases and V 0 bases, and 7 bases lay outside the gene matches. Germline V gene sequence: CDR1 LGHNA, CDR2 YSLEER. The CDR3 has 17 residues. This chain's CDR3 is CASSQDGLAGGQETQYF. The CDR3 bases are TGCGCCAGCAGCCAAGACGGCCTAGCGGGAGGGCAGGAGACCCAGTACTTC.

The chain couples TRBV2 to TRBJ1-2; D gene uncertain. The CDR3 has 14 amino acids. Germline CDR1 and CDR2: SNHLY and FYNNEI. Trimming took off 1 base at V and 4 bases at J, with 10 bases between the two ends. The CDR3 region has the DNA TGTGCCAGCAGTGAAGGACATGAGGGCTATGGCTACACCTTC. Translation: CASSEGHEGYGYTF.

This chain connects TRBV7-2 to TRBJ2-3, with 13 bases lining up with TRBD2. The CDR3 spans 17 residues. The junction had 14 bases not matched to a gene; V was cut back by 7 bases and J by 7 bases. Germline CDR1 SGHTA, CDR2 FQGNSA. The CDR3 DNA follows: TGTGCCAGCACCTTCGCGATACTAGCGGGGGGGCCGAATACGCAGTATTTT. Its translation: CASTFAILAGGPNTQYF.

The gene calls are TRBV5-1 and TRBJ2-1, with D possibly being TRBD2 (5 bases). Trimming took 7 bases from V and 0 from J, leaving 17 bases between them. The CDR3 loop spans 16 amino acids. The germline V gene encodes CDR1 SGHRS and CDR2 YFSETQ. CDR3 sequence: CASGEINSPSYNEQFF. DNA of the CDR3: TGCGCCAGCGGGGAGATAAACTCCCCCTCCTACAATGAGCAGTTCTTC.

This chain connects TRBV5-1 to TRBJ2-7; TRBD1 matches 11 bases. V trimming: 5 bases; J trimming: 5 bases; junction bases outside the gene matches: 6. The CDR3 length is 14 residues. Germline V gene lookup returns CDR1 SGHRS and CDR2 YFSETQ. The CDR3 sequence is CASRTGTGGNEQYF. The CDR3 coding sequence is TGCGCCAGCAGGACCGGGACAGGGGGTAACGAGCAGTACTTC. Filled out from reference TRBV5-1 and TRBJ2-7, the complete variable domain reads KAGVTQTPRYLIKTRGQQVTLSCSPISGHRSVSWYQQTPGQGLQFLFEYFSETQRNKGNFPGRFSGRQFSNSRSEMNVSTLELGDSALYLCASRTGTGGNEQYFGPGTRLTVT.

About this clone itself: This sample includes further DNA sequences coding for the same CDR3. The genes are TRBV5-1 and TRBJ2-5; TRBD2 might be the D (6 bases). Germline loops: CDR1 SGHRS, CDR2 YFSETQ. Trimming left V 0 bases short and J 4 bases short, with 7 bases between. CDR3 length: 13 residues. In nucleotides, the CDR3 is TGCGCCAGCAGCTTGGGGGGAGGAGAGACCCAGTACTTC. This translates into CASSLGGGETQYF.